The rows below give T cell receptor beta chains drawn from one sample of a study of blood T cells in healthy people across ages. Using its own MiXCR run on the 5' RACE reads, TCRdb lists one record per CDR3 protein. This sample has 1,300,000 or so distinct CDR3 sequences, with around 59% found just once. The specimen was blood. Every receptor here comes from a man aged 18 to 30 in good health. CDR3s include the opening cysteine and the closing phenylalanine or tryptophan. The size field is filled for only some rows; it gives once, few, many or a size class.

v_call: TRBV7-9
clone_size: -
j_call: TRBJ1-5
cdr3_length: 13
cdr3_aa: CASSLGESEPQHF

v_call: TRBV4-1
clone_size: few
j_call: -
cdr3_length: 14
cdr3_aa: CASSSMEGRYEQYF

v_call: TRBV7-2
clone_size: -
j_call: TRBJ2-7
cdr3_length: 15
cdr3_aa: CASSLERGDVHEQYF

v_call: TRBV24-1
clone_size: -
j_call: TRBJ1-2
cdr3_length: 13
cdr3_aa: CATSRGRGYGYTF

v_call: TRBV9
clone_size: few
j_call: TRBJ1-2
cdr3_length: 14
cdr3_aa: CASSGKTPVYGYTF

v_call: TRBV21-1
clone_size: -
j_call: TRBJ2-1
cdr3_length: 14
cdr3_aa: CASPHPTSYNEQFF

v_call: TRBV14
clone_size: many
j_call: TRBJ1-1
cdr3_length: 15
cdr3_aa: CASSHLTGANTEAFF

v_call: TRBV6-5
clone_size: -
j_call: TRBJ2-7
cdr3_length: 15
cdr3_aa: CASSDVPSGSCEQYF

v_call: TRBV5-4
clone_size: -
j_call: TRBJ2-3
cdr3_length: 15
cdr3_aa: CASSPGEPYADTQYF

v_call: TRBV4-1
clone_size: -
j_call: TRBJ2-7
cdr3_length: 15
cdr3_aa: CASSLGWTRAYEQYF

v_call: TRBV20-1
clone_size: once
j_call: TRBJ2-1
cdr3_length: 12
cdr3_aa: CSARESPEKQFF

v_call: TRBV29-1
clone_size: -
j_call: TRBJ2-1
cdr3_length: 13
cdr3_aa: CSPNLAGNNEQFF

v_call: TRBV4-1
clone_size: few
j_call: TRBJ2-3
cdr3_length: 18
cdr3_aa: CASSQDYPPSISTDTQYF

v_call: TRBV7-9
clone_size: -
j_call: TRBJ2-3
cdr3_length: 13
cdr3_aa: CAGNRGGTDTQYF

v_call: TRBV13
clone_size: few
j_call: TRBJ2-3
cdr3_length: 14
cdr3_aa: CASGPQGLRDTQYF

v_call: TRBV27
clone_size: -
j_call: TRBJ2-3
cdr3_length: 13
cdr3_aa: CASSLWGGDTQYF

v_call: TRBV28
clone_size: -
j_call: TRBJ1-5
cdr3_length: 16
cdr3_aa: CASSPLRASYGQPQHF

v_call: TRBV6-2/TRBV6-3
clone_size: -
j_call: TRBJ1-2
cdr3_length: 11
cdr3_aa: CASSYWYSYTF

v_call: TRBV5-5
clone_size: -
j_call: TRBJ2-7
cdr3_length: 15
cdr3_aa: CASSLERVRTHEQYF

v_call: TRBV4-1
clone_size: -
j_call: TRBJ2-1
cdr3_length: 16
cdr3_aa: CASSQVSGTALIEQFF

v_call: TRBV12-3/TRBV12-4
clone_size: -
j_call: TRBJ1-4
cdr3_length: 15
cdr3_aa: CASRPGQGGHEKLFF

v_call: TRBV4-1
clone_size: -
j_call: TRBJ2-2
cdr3_length: 21
cdr3_aa: CASSQEPPPSGTSGIGGELFF

v_call: TRBV7-9
clone_size: -
j_call: TRBJ2-5
cdr3_length: 13
cdr3_aa: CASTRTPQETQYF

v_call: TRBV18
clone_size: -
j_call: TRBJ2-1
cdr3_length: 13
cdr3_aa: CASSPQLANEQFF

v_call: TRBV5-1
clone_size: -
j_call: -
cdr3_length: 14
cdr3_aa: CASSLGRVKETQYF

v_call: TRBV5-1
clone_size: -
j_call: TRBJ2-2
cdr3_length: 18
cdr3_aa: CASSLEGQGRGHTGELFF

v_call: TRBV4-1
clone_size: once
j_call: TRBJ2-5
cdr3_length: 16
cdr3_aa: CASSQETTGGRETQYF

v_call: TRBV4-1
clone_size: few
j_call: TRBJ2-1
cdr3_length: 17
cdr3_aa: CASSQVPGRISYNEQFF

v_call: TRBV29-1
clone_size: few
j_call: TRBJ1-1
cdr3_length: 16
cdr3_aa: CSVPSDSPAGDTEAFF

v_call: TRBV2
clone_size: -
j_call: TRBJ2-4
cdr3_length: 16
cdr3_aa: CASSELVQGRMNIQYF

v_call: TRBV2
clone_size: -
j_call: -
cdr3_length: 14
cdr3_aa: CASSLTGTRYEQYF

v_call: TRBV20-1
clone_size: -
j_call: TRBJ2-6
cdr3_length: 14
cdr3_aa: CSAMQGSGANVLTF

v_call: TRBV2
clone_size: -
j_call: TRBJ2-7
cdr3_length: 13
cdr3_aa: CASSRLVIYEQYF

v_call: TRBV5-1
clone_size: -
j_call: TRBJ1-1
cdr3_length: 14
cdr3_aa: CASSLDGVIAEAFF

v_call: TRBV7-2
clone_size: -
j_call: TRBJ2-1
cdr3_length: 13
cdr3_aa: CAISSTSLLEQFF